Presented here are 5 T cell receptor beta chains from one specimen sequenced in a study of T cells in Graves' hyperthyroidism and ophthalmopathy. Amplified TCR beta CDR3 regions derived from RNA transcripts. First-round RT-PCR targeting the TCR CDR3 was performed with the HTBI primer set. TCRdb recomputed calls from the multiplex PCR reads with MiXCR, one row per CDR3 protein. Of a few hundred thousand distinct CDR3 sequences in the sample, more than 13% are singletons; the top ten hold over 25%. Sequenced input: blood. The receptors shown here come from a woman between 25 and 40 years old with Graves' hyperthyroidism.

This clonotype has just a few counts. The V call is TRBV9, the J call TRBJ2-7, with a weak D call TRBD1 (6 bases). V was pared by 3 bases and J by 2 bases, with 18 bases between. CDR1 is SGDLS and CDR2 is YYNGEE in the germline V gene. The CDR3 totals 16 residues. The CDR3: CASSATGQPAPYEQYF. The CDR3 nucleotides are TGTGCCAGCAGCGCAACCGGACAGCCCGCCCCCTACGAGCAGTACTTC. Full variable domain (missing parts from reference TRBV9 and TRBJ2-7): DSGVTQTPKHLITATGQRVTLRCSPRSGDLSVYWYQQSLDQGLQFLIQYYNGEERAKGNILERFSAQQFPDLHSELNLSSLELGDSALYFCASSATGQPAPYEQYFGPGTRLTVT.

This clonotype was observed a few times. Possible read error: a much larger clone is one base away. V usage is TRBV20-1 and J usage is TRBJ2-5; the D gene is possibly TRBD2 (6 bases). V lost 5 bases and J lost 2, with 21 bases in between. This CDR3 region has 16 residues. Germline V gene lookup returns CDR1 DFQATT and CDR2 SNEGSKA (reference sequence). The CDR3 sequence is CSAGGRGASVQETQYF. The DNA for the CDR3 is TGCAGTGCTGGAGGGCGTGGGGCTAGCGTACAAGAGACCCAGTACTTC.

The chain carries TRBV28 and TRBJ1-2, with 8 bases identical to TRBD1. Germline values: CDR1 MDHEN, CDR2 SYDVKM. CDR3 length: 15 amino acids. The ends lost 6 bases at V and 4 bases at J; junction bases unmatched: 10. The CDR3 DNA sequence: TGTGCCAGCAGGCTCGGACAGGGAGTCGCCTATGGCTACACCTTC. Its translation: CASRLGQGVAYGYTF.

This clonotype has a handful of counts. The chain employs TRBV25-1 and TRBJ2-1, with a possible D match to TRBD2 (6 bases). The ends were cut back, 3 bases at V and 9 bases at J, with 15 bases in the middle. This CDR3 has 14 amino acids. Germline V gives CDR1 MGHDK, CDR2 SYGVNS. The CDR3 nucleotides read TGTGCCAGCAGTGACTCACGAGGACTATCTGAGCAGTTCTTC. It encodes CASSDSRGLSEQFF.

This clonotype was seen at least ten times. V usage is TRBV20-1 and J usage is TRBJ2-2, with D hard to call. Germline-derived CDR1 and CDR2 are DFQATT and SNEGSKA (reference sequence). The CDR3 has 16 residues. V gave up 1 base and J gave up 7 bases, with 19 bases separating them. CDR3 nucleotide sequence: TGCAGTGCTAGAGGCTCCCTTATAGGTGGTAACGGGGAGCTGTTTTTT. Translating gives CSARGSLIGGNGELFF.